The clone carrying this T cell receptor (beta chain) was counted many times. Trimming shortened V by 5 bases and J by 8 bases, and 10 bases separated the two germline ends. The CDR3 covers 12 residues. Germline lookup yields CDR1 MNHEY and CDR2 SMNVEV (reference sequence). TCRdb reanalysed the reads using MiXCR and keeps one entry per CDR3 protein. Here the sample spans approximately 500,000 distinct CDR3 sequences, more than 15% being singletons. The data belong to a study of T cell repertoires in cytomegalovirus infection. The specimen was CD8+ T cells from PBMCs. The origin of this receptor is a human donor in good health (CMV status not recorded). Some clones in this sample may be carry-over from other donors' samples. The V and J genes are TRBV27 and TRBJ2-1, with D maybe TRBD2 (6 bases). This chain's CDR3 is CASSRLDHEQFF. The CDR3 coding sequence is TGTGCCAGCAGTCGACTAGACCATGAGCAGTTCTTC.